Each of the 15 T cell receptor beta chains below was sequenced from the same sample in a study of OX40 agonist ivuxolimab in advanced cancers. The data were produced by immunoSEQ multiplex PCR, yet TCRdb's version contains in-frame clones alone and is incomplete. Here the sample spans some 76,000 clones, about 82% being singletons. Here the sequenced sample was CD4+ or CD8+ T cells sorted from blood, taken in a trial of the OX40 agonist ivuxolimab. The receptors were sampled from an adult with an advanced solid tumor such as melanoma, head and neck, liver or kidney cancer.

Here the CDR3 reads CASSASRRDRATQYF. The CDR3 DNA sequence: TGTGCCAGCAGTGCCAGCCGCCGGGACAGGGCAACCCAGTACTTC. The V call is TRBV6-5, the J call TRBJ2-5; 9 bases agree with TRBD1. V dropped 5 bases and J dropped 8; count of bases not matched to a gene: 12. Germline V gene sequence: CDR1 MNHEY, CDR2 SVGAGI. The CDR3 consists of 15 residues.

The chain has TRBV5-6 and TRBJ1-4; perhaps TRBD1 as D (5 bases). The CDR3 is 14 amino acids. Germline V gene data show CDR1 as SGHDT and CDR2 as YYEEEE. Trimming shortened V by 4 bases and J by 7 bases, and 14 bases separated the two germline ends. CDR3 nucleotide sequence: TGTGCCAGCAGCACTGGACACATTAGTGAAAAACTGTTTTTT. Translating it yields CASSTGHISEKLFF.

CDR3 DNA sequence: TGTGCCACCAGCCCTCTCGGGACAGCGAATCAGCCCCAGCATTTT. Its translation: CATSPLGTANQPQHF. V and J are TRBV15 and TRBJ1-5, with 7 positions matching TRBD1. Unmatched junction bases numbered 8, after V lost 5 bases and J lost 4 bases. This CDR3 has 15 amino acids. Germline assignment: CDR1 LNHNV and CDR2 YYDKDF (reference sequence).

The V and J genes are TRBV29-1 and TRBJ2-7, with 7 bases that match TRBD1. After removal of 6 bases from V and 1 base from J, the junction contained 6 bases not matched to a gene. The CDR3 consists of 13 residues. Germline values: CDR1 SQVTM, CDR2 ANQGSEA. The CDR3 DNA is TGCAGCGTGAGGGGGCAGGGATCCTACGAGCAGTACTTC. It specifies CSVRGQGSYEQYF.

J is TRBJ1-2 and V is TRBV28, with 7 bases fitting TRBD1. Trimming removed 4 bases from V and 10 bases from J; junction bases left unmatched: 6. The V gene's germline CDR1 is MDHEN and CDR2 SYDVKM. CDR3 length: 12 residues. CDR3 in DNA: TGTGCCAGCAGTTACTCCAGGGGGTTCTACACCTTC. Encoded protein: CASSYSRGFYTF.

At least ten counts were recorded for this clone. The DNA of the CDR3 is TGTGCCAGCAACCGGGACAGGGTTAACTATGGCTACACCTTC. Translation: CASNRDRVNYGYTF. V gene TRBV7-9 combines with J gene TRBJ1-2; 9 bases line up with TRBD1. The CDR3 totals 14 residues. Germline V gene data show CDR1 as SEHNR and CDR2 as FQNEAQ (reference sequence). The trim removed 7 bases at V and 1 base at J, leaving 4 bases unmatched.

V usage is TRBV6-1 and J usage is TRBJ1-2, with a possible D match to TRBD1 (5 bases). The length of the CDR3 is 13 residues. Trimming pared 6 bases from V and 0 bases from J, leaving 8 bases between. Germline V gene sequence: CDR1 MNHNS, CDR2 SASEGT. CDR3 amino acids: CASREGTNYGYTF. In DNA, the CDR3 is TGTGCCAGCAGGGAGGGGACTAACTATGGCTACACCTTC.

The rearrangement links TRBV19 to TRBJ1-1; the D gene is possibly TRBD1 (5 bases). This CDR3 contains 15 residues. The V and J ends lost 5 bases and 4 bases respectively, with 17 bases between them. Germline V CDR1 and CDR2: LNHDA, SQIVND (reference sequence). Here the CDR3 DNA reads TGTGCCAGTAGTGGTACCCCCAGGAGGGGCACTGAAGCTTTCTTT. It codes for CASSGTPRRGTEAFF.

The gene calls are TRBV4-1 and TRBJ1-5; TRBD1 agrees at 11 bases. Germline CDR1 MGHRA, CDR2 YSYEKL. The CDR3 consists of 16 residues. J gave up 6 bases and V 2 bases, and 6 bases lay outside the gene matches. The CDR3 spells CASSQTGTGGSQPQHF. CDR3 DNA sequence: TGCGCCAGCAGCCAAACCGGGACAGGGGGTAGTCAGCCCCAGCATTTT.

The chain employs TRBV9 and TRBJ2-7; D is perhaps TRBD1 or TRBD2 (7 bases each). CDR1 and CDR2 (germline): SGDLS, YYNGEE. Trimming removed 3 bases at V and 7 bases at J, with 14 bases between. The CDR3 sequence is 13 residues long. CDR3 in DNA: TGTGCCAGCAGCGCCGACAGGGAGGGTGAGCAGTACTTC. Residues: CASSADREGEQYF. Full variable domain (remainder filled in from reference TRBV9 and TRBJ2-7): DSGVTQTPKHLITATGQRVTLRCSPRSGDLSVYWYQQSLDQGLQFLIQYYNGEERAKGNILERFSAQQFPDLHSELNLSSLELGDSALYFCASSADREGEQYFGPGTRLTVT.

This clone was observed a few times. J is TRBJ1-5 and V is TRBV11-2; D unclear. V dropped 0 bases and J dropped 7 bases, with 7 bases sitting between them. The CDR3 contains 13 residues. Germline CDR1 SGHAT, CDR2 FQNNGV. The CDR3 DNA sequence: TGTGCCAGCAGCTTAGAAAGGGAGCAGCCCCAGCATTTT. This encodes CASSLEREQPQHF.

This clone was detected a few times. This chain links TRBV2 with TRBJ1-5; no firm D call. CDR1 SNHLY and CDR2 FYNNEI come from the germline V gene. Trimming took 7 bases from V and 0 from J, leaving 10 bases between them. The CDR3 is 14 amino acids. The CDR3 loop reads CASKEYISNQPQHF. In DNA, the CDR3 is TGTGCCAGCAAGGAATACATTAGCAATCAGCCCCAGCATTTT. Variable domain in full (rest from reference TRBV2 and TRBJ1-5): EPEVTQTPSHQVTQMGQEVILRCVPISNHLYFYWYRQILGQKVEFLVSFYNNEISEKSEIFDDQFSVERPDGSNFTLKIRSTKLEDSAMYFCASKEYISNQPQHFGDGTRLSIL.

The gene calls are TRBV7-2 and TRBJ2-5; 7 nucleotides agree with TRBD2. Looked up from germline, CDR1 is SGHTA and CDR2 is FQGNSA. Trimming at V came to 1 base and at J to 3 bases, leaving 2 bases not matched to a gene. CDR3 size: 14 residues. Here the CDR3 DNA reads TGTGCCAGCAGCTTAGGGGGGGGGAAAGAGACCCAGTACTTC. As protein: CASSLGGGKETQYF.

The J gene is TRBJ2-3, the V gene TRBV5-1; 10 nucleotides match TRBD2. Germline assignment: CDR1 SGHRS and CDR2 YFSETQ. V shed 1 base, J shed 3 bases, and the junction held 5 bases outside the gene matches. This CDR3 region has 16 residues. The CDR3 DNA follows: TGCGCCAGCAGCTTGAGAGCGGGAGGGGAGACAGATACGCAGTATTTT. Translated, it gives CASSLRAGGETDTQYF.

V gene TRBV5-1 combines with J gene TRBJ1-1; 8 bases map to TRBD1. Losses at the gene ends were 4 bases for V and 6 bases for J; bases not matched to a gene: 8. Germline assignment: CDR1 SGHRS and CDR2 YFSETQ. The CDR3 sequence is 14 residues long. Here the CDR3 reads CASSRSGQGAEAFF. For the CDR3, the DNA is TGCGCCAGCAGCCGCTCTGGACAGGGCGCTGAAGCTTTCTTT.